Listed below are T cell receptor beta chains from one sample, sequenced in a study of low-dose radiotherapy and immunotherapy resistance in tumors. TCRdb itself ran the reads through MiXCR, one entry per CDR3 protein. The top ten clones hold approximately 4% of a sample with approximately 100,000 distinct CDR3 sequences, less than 25% of them seen once. Sample: PBMCs, taken after low-dose radiotherapy plus immunotherapy. Every receptor here comes from a male donor with prostate cancer. Each CDR3 is given with its conserved first and last residue. D genes are given only for firm matches. Clone size is shown for a subset of rows, as once, few, many or a class of expanded clone.

V gene	D gene	J gene	clone size	CDR3 protein	CDR3 DNA
TRBV4-2	NA	TRBJ2-3	many	CASSQESAGASNTQYF	TGTGCCAGCAGCCAAGAAAGTGCGGGGGCCTCTAATACGCAGTATTTT
TRBV20-1	NA	TRBJ2-7	many	CSATGLLYEQYF	TGCAGTGCGACGGGACTCCTCTACGAGCAGTACTTC
TRBV28	TRBD1	TRBJ2-7	many	CASSPTGQLVDYEQYF	TGTGCCAGCAGTCCAACGGGACAGTTAGTGGACTACGAGCAGTACTTC
TRBV20-1	NA	TRBJ1-1	many	CSVGSRNTEAFF	TGCAGTGTCGGATCGCGAAACACTGAAGCTTTCTTT
TRBV5-1	NA	TRBJ2-3	many	CASSLGTGPGLDTDTQYF	TGCGCCAGCAGCTTGGGTACCGGACCCGGTTTAGACACAGATACGCAGTATTTT
TRBV13	NA	TRBJ2-7	NA	CASSPSAGATYEQYF	TGTGCCAGCAGCCCGAGCGCCGGGGCAACCTACGAGCAGTACTTC
TRBV27	NA	TRBJ1-5	many	CASGSPGSNQPQHF	TGTGCCAGCGGAAGTCCGGGAAGCAATCAGCCCCAGCATTTT
TRBV7-6	NA	TRBJ1-5	many	CASSLAWGSNQPQHF	TGTGCCAGCAGCTTAGCTTGGGGGAGCAATCAGCCCCAGCATTTT
TRBV3-1	NA	TRBJ2-5	many	CASSQYLKETQYF	TGTGCCAGCAGCCAATATTTGAAAGAGACCCAGTACTTC
TRBV7-2	NA	TRBJ1-6	many	CASSTRGDSPLHF	TGTGCCAGCAGCACCCGAGGGGATTCACCCCTCCACTTT
TRBV5-6	TRBD2	TRBJ2-4	many	CASSSVGLVQYF	TGTGCCAGCAGCTCAGTTGGACTAGTCCAGTACTTC
TRBV11-2	NA	TRBJ1-2	many	CASSLAQANYGYTF	TGTGCCAGCAGCTTAGCCCAGGCCAACTATGGCTACACCTTC
TRBV5-1	TRBD2	TRBJ2-3	NA	CASKASGGGTDTQYF	TGCGCCAGCAAGGCTAGCGGGGGGGGGACAGATACGCAGTATTTT
TRBV4-3	TRBD2	TRBJ2-3	NA	CASSRETSGSTSTDTQYF	TGCGCCAGCAGCCGAGAGACTAGCGGAAGTACTAGCACAGATACGCAGTATTTT
TRBV6-1	NA	TRBJ2-3	many	CASSERPALGQYF	TGTGCCAGCAGTGAACGACCTGCCCTGGGGCAGTATTTT
TRBV11-2	TRBD2	TRBJ2-3	many	CASSSTSGGRTDTQYF	TGTGCCAGCAGCAGCACTAGCGGGGGACGCACAGATACGCAGTATTTT
TRBV21-1	NA	TRBJ2-7	many	CASPGTLRSVEQYF	TGTGCCAGCCCCGGGACCCTCCGGTCGGTCGAGCAGTACTTC
TRBV7-8	NA	TRBJ2-5	many	CASSPPNVTQYF	TGTGCCAGCAGCCCCCCTAATGTGACCCAGTACTTC
TRBV19	TRBD1	TRBJ1-1	many	CASSPQGGLLNTEAFF	TGTGCCAGTAGTCCACAGGGGGGACTACTGAACACTGAAGCTTTCTTT
TRBV4-2	NA	TRBJ2-3	many	CASSQDSYGSTDTQYF	TGTGCCAGCAGCCAAGATTCGTACGGGAGCACAGATACGCAGTATTTT
TRBV4-1	TRBD2	TRBJ2-1	many	CASSQERLAGGPGEQFF	TGCGCCAGCAGCCAAGAACGACTAGCGGGGGGGCCCGGTGAGCAGTTCTTC
TRBV11-2	NA	TRBJ2-5	many	CASSPGEGLQETQYF	TGTGCCAGCAGCCCCGGTGAGGGCCTGCAAGAGACCCAGTACTTC
TRBV6-1	NA	TRBJ2-5	many	CASSFGSQETQYF	TGTGCCAGCAGTTTTGGCAGCCAAGAGACCCAGTACTTC
TRBV2	NA	TRBJ2-4	many	CASSEAGYSLAKNIQYF	TGTGCCAGCAGTGAAGCGGGGTACTCACTAGCCAAAAACATTCAGTACTTC
TRBV7-8	NA	TRBJ1-4	many	CASSLSGKANEKLFF	TGTGCCAGCAGCCTGTCTGGGAAAGCTAATGAAAAACTGTTTTTT
TRBV27	NA	TRBJ2-1	NA	CATRGRGSYNEQFF	TGTGCCACCCGGGGCCGGGGCTCCTACAATGAGCAGTTCTTC
TRBV7-9	NA	TRBJ1-5	many	CASSFGVGGNQPQHF	TGTGCCAGCAGCTTCGGGGTGGGCGGCAATCAGCCCCAGCATTTT
TRBV5-1	TRBD2	TRBJ2-5	few	CASSPTSSGGYQETQYF	TGCGCCAGCAGCCCGACCTCTAGCGGGGGGTACCAAGAGACCCAGTACTTC
TRBV12-3/TRBV12-4	NA	TRBJ2-5	many	CASSTLGGETQYF	TGTGCCAGCAGTACCCTAGGGGGGGAGACCCAGTACTTC
TRBV11-2	NA	TRBJ1-4	many	CASSLTRQTNEKLFF	TGTGCCAGCAGCTTAACCCGACAGACAAATGAAAAACTGTTTTTT
TRBV24-1	NA	TRBJ2-2	NA	CATSDSTRRTGELFF	TGTGCCACCAGTGATTCAACTAGGCGCACCGGGGAGCTGTTTTTT
TRBV19	TRBD1	TRBJ1-1	NA	CATKGALGDTEAFF	TGTGCCACTAAGGGGGCCCTCGGGGACACTGAAGCTTTCTTT
TRBV20-1	NA	TRBJ2-7	NA	CSAREGNSYEQYF	TGCAGTGCTAGGGAAGGGAACTCCTACGAGCAGTACTTC
TRBV4-1	NA	TRBJ1-5	many	CASSQLGVTGQPQHF	TGCGCCAGCAGCCAATTGGGGGTAACGGGTCAGCCCCAGCATTTT
TRBV20-1	NA	TRBJ2-3	few	CSAPRSTDTQYF	TGCAGTGCTCCCAGGAGCACAGATACGCAGTATTTT
TRBV29-1	NA	TRBJ2-5	many	CSVDQGQETQYF	TGCAGCGTCGACCAGGGACAAGAGACCCAGTACTTC
TRBV6-2/TRBV6-3	TRBD1	TRBJ1-1	many	CASSWGSTGGPTEAFF	TGTGCCAGCAGTTGGGGATCGACAGGGGGGCCCACTGAAGCTTTCTTT
TRBV19	TRBD1	TRBJ1-2	many	CASNPGGTVANYGYTF	TGTGCCAGTAATCCAGGGGGGACAGTAGCTAACTATGGCTACACCTTC
TRBV7-3	TRBD2	TRBJ2-5	many	CASSPSGGAGETQYF	TGTGCCAGCAGCCCCTCCGGGGGGGCCGGAGAGACCCAGTACTTC
TRBV12-3/TRBV12-4	NA	TRBJ2-7	many	CASSLAGARDEQYF	TGTGCCAGCAGTTTAGCGGGAGCGAGGGACGAGCAGTACTTC
TRBV4-2	TRBD2	TRBJ2-3	many	CASSQGLAGAASTDTQYF	TGTGCCAGCAGCCAAGGACTAGCGGGGGCCGCTAGCACAGATACGCAGTATTTT
TRBV23-1	NA	TRBJ2-7	many	CASRGSSYEQYF	TGCGCCAGCAGGGGGAGCTCCTACGAGCAGTACTTC
TRBV4-2	TRBD2	TRBJ2-1	many	CASSQTGGEQFF	TGTGCCAGCAGCCAAACCGGGGGGGAGCAGTTCTTC
TRBV2	NA	TRBJ2-6	NA	CASSEAQGPGANVLTF	TGTGCCAGCAGTGAAGCCCAGGGGCCCGGGGCCAACGTCCTGACTTTC
TRBV5-6	NA	TRBJ2-1	NA	CASYAGGDEQFF	TGTGCCAGCTACGCCGGAGGCGATGAGCAGTTCTTC
TRBV28	NA	TRBJ2-1	NA	CASSLAERVKQFF	TGTGCCAGCAGTTTGGCCGAAAGGGTTAAGCAGTTCTTC
TRBV5-1	NA	TRBJ1-3	many	CASSQDLSGNTIYF	TGCGCCAGCTCACAGGATCTCTCTGGAAACACCATATATTTT
TRBV5-1	TRBD2	TRBJ2-1	many	CASRRAGGDNEQFF	TGCGCCAGCAGGCGCGCGGGGGGGGACAATGAGCAGTTCTTC
TRBV27	NA	TRBJ2-2	few	CASSFSGAGELFF	TGTGCCAGCAGTTTCTCGGGGGCCGGGGAGCTGTTTTTT
TRBV5-6	NA	TRBJ1-6	many	CASSLEPPGTSSYNSPLHF	TGTGCCAGCAGCTTGGAGCCTCCTGGGACGAGCTCCTATAATTCACCCCTCCACTTT
TRBV5-4	TRBD2	TRBJ2-1	many	CASSLKAGGLNEQFF	TGTGCCAGCAGCTTGAAGGCGGGGGGCCTGAATGAGCAGTTCTTC